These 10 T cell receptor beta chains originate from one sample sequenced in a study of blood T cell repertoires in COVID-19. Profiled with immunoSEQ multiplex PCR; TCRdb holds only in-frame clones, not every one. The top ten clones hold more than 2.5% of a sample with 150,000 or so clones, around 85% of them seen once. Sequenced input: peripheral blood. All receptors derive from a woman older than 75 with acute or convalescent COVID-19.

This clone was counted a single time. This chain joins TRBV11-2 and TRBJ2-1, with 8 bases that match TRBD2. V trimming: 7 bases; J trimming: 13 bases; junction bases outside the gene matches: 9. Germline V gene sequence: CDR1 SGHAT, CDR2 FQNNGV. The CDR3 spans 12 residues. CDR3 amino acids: CASNAGRGVQFF. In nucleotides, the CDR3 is TGTGCCAGCAACGCCGGGCGGGGGGTTCAGTTCTTC.

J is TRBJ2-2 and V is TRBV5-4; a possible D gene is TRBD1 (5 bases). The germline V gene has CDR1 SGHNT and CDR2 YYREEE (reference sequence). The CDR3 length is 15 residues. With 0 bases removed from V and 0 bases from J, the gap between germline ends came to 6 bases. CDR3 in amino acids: CASSLGGANTGELFF. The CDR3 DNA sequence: TGTGCCAGCAGCTTGGGGGGCGCGAACACCGGGGAGCTGTTTTTT. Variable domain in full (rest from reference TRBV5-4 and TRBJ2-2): ETGVTQSPTHLIKTRGQQVTLRCSSQSGHNTVSWYQQALGQGPQFIFQYYREEENGRGNFPPRFSGLQFPNYSSELNVNALELDDSALYLCASSLGGANTGELFFGEGSRLTVL.

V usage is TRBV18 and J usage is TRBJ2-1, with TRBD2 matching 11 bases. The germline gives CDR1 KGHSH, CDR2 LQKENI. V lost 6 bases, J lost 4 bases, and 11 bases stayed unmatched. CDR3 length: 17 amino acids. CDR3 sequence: CASSFIPTSGGYNEQFF. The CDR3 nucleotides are TGTGCCAGCTCCTTCATCCCCACTAGCGGGGGATACAATGAGCAGTTCTTC.

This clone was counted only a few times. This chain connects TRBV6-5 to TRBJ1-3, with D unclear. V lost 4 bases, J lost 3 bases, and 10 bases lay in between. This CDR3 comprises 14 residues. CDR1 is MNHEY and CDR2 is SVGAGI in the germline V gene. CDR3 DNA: TGTGCCAGCAGTTTTACAGCTGATGGAAACACCATATATTTT. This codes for CASSFTADGNTIYF.

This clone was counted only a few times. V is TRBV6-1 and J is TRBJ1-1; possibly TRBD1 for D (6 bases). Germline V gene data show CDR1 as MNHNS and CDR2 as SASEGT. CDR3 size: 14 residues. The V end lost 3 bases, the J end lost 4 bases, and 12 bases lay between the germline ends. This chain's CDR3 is CASSEGGAGTEAFF. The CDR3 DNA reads TGTGCCAGCAGTGAGGGGGGGGCGGGCACTGAAGCTTTCTTT.

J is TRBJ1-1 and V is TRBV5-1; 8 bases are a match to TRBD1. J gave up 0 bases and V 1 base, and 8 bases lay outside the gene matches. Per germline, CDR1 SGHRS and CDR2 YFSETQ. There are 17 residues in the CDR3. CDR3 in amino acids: CASSLQPAGGMNTEAFF. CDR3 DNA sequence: TGCGCCAGCAGCTTGCAACCGGCAGGGGGCATGAACACTGAAGCTTTCTTT.

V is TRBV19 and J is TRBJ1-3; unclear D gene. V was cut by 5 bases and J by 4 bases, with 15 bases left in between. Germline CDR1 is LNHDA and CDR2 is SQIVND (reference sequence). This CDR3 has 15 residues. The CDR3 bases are TGTGCCAGTAGTCCCAGCGGGATTCTGGGAAACACCATATATTTT. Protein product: CASSPSGILGNTIYF.

CDR3 in amino acids: CASTIGGSSYNEQFF. The CDR3 nucleotides are TGTGCCAGCACCATCGGGGGGAGCTCCTACAATGAGCAGTTCTTC. This chain links TRBV2 with TRBJ2-1; 7 bases are shared with TRBD2. Unmatched junction bases numbered 6, after V lost 7 bases and J lost 0 bases. CDR1 and CDR2 from the germline V gene are SNHLY and FYNNEI. The CDR3 spans 15 residues.

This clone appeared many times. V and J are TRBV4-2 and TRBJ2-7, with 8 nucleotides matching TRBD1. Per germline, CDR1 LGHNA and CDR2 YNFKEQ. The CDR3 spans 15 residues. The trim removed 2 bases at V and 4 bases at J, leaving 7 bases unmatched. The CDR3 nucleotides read TGTGCCAGCAGCCAATCACAGGGGGTTCAGTACGAGCAGTACTTC. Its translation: CASSQSQGVQYEQYF.

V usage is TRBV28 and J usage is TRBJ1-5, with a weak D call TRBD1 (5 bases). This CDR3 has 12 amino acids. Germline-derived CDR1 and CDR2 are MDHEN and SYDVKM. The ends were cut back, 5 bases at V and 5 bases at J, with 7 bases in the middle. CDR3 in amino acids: CASSPTDQPQHF. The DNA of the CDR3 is TGTGCCAGCAGTCCGACAGATCAGCCCCAGCATTTT.